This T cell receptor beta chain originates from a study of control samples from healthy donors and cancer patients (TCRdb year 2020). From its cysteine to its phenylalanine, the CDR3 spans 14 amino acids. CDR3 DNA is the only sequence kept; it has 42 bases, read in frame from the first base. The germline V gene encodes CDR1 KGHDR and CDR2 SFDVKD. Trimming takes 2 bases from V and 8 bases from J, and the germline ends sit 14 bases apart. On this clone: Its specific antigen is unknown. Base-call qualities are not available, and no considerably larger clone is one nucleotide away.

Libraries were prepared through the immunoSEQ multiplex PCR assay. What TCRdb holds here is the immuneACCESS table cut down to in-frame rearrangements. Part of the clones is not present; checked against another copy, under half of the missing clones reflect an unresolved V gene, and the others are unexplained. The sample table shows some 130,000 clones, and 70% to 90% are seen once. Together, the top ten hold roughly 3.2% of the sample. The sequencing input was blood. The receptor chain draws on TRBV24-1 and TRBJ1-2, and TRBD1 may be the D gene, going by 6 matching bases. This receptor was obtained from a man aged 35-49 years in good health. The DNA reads TGTGCCACCAGTGATTCGGCAGGGGTCGGCGGCTACACCTTC. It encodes CATSDSAGVGGYTF.